Listed below are T cell receptor beta chains from one sample, sequenced in a study of blood T cells in healthy people across ages. TCRdb redid the calling of the 5' RACE reads with MiXCR, one entry per CDR3 protein. The table includes 1.5 million to 2 million distinct CDR3 sequences, just under 50% detected once. The sequenced material came from blood. The receptor source for this set is a woman aged 40 to 55 in good health. Each CDR3 is given with its conserved first and last residue. A D gene is named only where the DNA matches it firmly. Rows may omit the clone size; those that give it use once, few, many or a size class.

>TRBD2|TRBV12-3/TRBV12-4|TRBJ2-4|NA
TGTGCCAGCAGTTTATTCGGAAGCGGGGCCGGGAACATTCAGTACTTC
CASSLFGSGAGNIQYF
>NA|TRBV6-4|TRBJ2-2|NA
TGTGCCAGCAGTGAAAGCCAGGGCTCCGGGGAGCTGTTTTTT
CASSESQGSGELFF
>NA|TRBV6-2/TRBV6-3|TRBJ2-7|NA
TGTGCCAGCAGTTTCGGCAGGGTCTCGGACGAGCAGTACTTC
CASSFGRVSDEQYF
>TRBD1|TRBV9|TRBJ2-6|NA
TGTGCCAGCAGCGGAATAACCTTGGGACAGGGAAGCTCTGGGGCCAACGTCCTGACTTTC
CASSGITLGQGSSGANVLTF
>TRBD1|TRBV20-1|TRBJ1-5|NA
TGCAGTGCTAGAGATGTCGGGACAGATGACCAGCCCCAGCATTTT
CSARDVGTDDQPQHF
>TRBD2|TRBV9|TRBJ2-1|few
TGTGCCAGCAGCGTAGGGACTAGCGGGGGGGCCGCTTACAATGAGCAGTTCTTC
CASSVGTSGGAAYNEQFF
>NA|TRBV6-6|TRBJ2-1|NA
TGTGCCAGCAGTTACGTCTACAGGGAAGGCAATGAGCAGTTCTTC
CASSYVYREGNEQFF
>TRBD2|TRBV6-1|TRBJ2-3|NA
TGTGCCAGCAGTGAAAGCGGGGACCACACAGATACGCAGTATTTT
CASSESGDHTDTQYF
>NA|TRBV11-2|TRBJ2-7|once
TGTGCCAGCAGCTTAGGGTTTGAATACGAGCAGTACTTC
CASSLGFEYEQYF
>NA|TRBV5-8|TRBJ2-7|NA
TGTGCCAGCTTACCTCAGGGGGGGTACGAGCAGTACTTC
CASLPQGGYEQYF
>NA|TRBV4-3|TRBJ2-4|NA
TGCGCCAGCAGCCCTGATCGGTGGCTAGCCAAAAACATTCAGTACTTC
CASSPDRWLAKNIQYF
>TRBD2|TRBV6-5|TRBJ2-7|NA
TGTGCCAGCATCAACAAGAGGCGGGGGGGTTGGGAGCAGTACTTC
CASINKRRGGWEQYF
>NA|TRBV3-1|TRBJ1-2|once
TGTGCCAGCAGCCAAAGGAGTCAGGCCTATGGCTACACCTTC
CASSQRSQAYGYTF
>NA|TRBV27|TRBJ2-3|NA
TGTGCCAGCACCCCGTCGACGGTTAGCACAGATACGCAGTATTTT
CASTPSTVSTDTQYF
>TRBD2|TRBV4-1|TRBJ2-7|NA
TGCGCCAGCAGCCATACGGGAGGACTGACCTCCGACGAGCAGTACTTC
CASSHTGGLTSDEQYF
>TRBD1|TRBV11-2|TRBJ2-5|NA
TGTGCCAGCAGCTCCTTCGACAGGGCTTACAATGAGCAGTACTTC
CASSSFDRAYNEQYF
>NA|TRBV7-2|TRBJ1-5|few
TGTGCCAGCAGCTTAGTATTCCACGGGAAGACCTCGAGCAATCAGCCCCAGCATTTT
CASSLVFHGKTSSNQPQHF
>NA|TRBV4-3|TRBJ2-7|NA
TGCGCCAGCAGCCAAGTGGGGCAGGGAATCTACGAGCAGTACTTC
CASSQVGQGIYEQYF
>TRBD1|TRBV9|TRBJ1-6|few
TGTGCCAGCAGCTCGGGGGACAGGACAAATTCACCCCTCCACTTT
CASSSGDRTNSPLHF
>NA|TRBV5-1|TRBJ2-1|NA
TGCGCCAGCAGCTTTGAGTCGGAGTACAATGAGCAGTTCTTC
CASSFESEYNEQFF
>TRBD1|TRBV7-9|TRBJ2-5|NA
TGTGCCAGCGGCGGGACAGGACAAGAGACCCAGTACTTC
CASGGTGQETQYF
>TRBD1|TRBV2|TRBJ2-7|NA
TGTGCCAGCACTCCAGGGGGAGAGTACGAGCAGTACTTC
CASTPGGEYEQYF
>NA|TRBV20-1|TRBJ1-4|NA
TGCAGTGCGCCAGGTTCACACATGTTTAATGAAAAACTGTTTTTT
CSAPGSHMFNEKLFF
>NA|TRBV27|TRBJ2-7|few
TGTGCCAGCAGTATACAATACCCTTGGGACGAGCAGTACTTC
CASSIQYPWDEQYF
>NA|TRBV4-1|TRBJ1-2|NA
TGCGCCAGCAGCCAAGAATCTCAGGGGCAGAGAAACTATGGCTACACCTTC
CASSQESQGQRNYGYTF
>NA|TRBV6-1|TRBJ2-1|NA
TGTGCCAGCAGCCCCCAGGCGGGGACTCGCTTTCCCAATGAGCAGTTCTTC
CASSPQAGTRFPNEQFF
>NA|TRBV7-2|TRBJ1-2|once
TGTGCCAGCAGCTTAGGCGGGACGGCCTATTATGGCAACACCTTC
CASSLGGTAYYGNTF
>NA|TRBV7-8|TRBJ1-1|few
TGTGCCAGCAGCTACAGAATAATGAACACTGAAGCTTTCTTT
CASSYRIMNTEAFF
>NA|TRBV6-1|TRBJ2-3|NA
TGTGCCAGCAGTGAAGCGAGCGGCCCAGATACGCAGTATTTT
CASSEASGPDTQYF
>NA|TRBV10-2|TRBJ2-7|NA
TGCGCCAGCAAGGGACCGGGTGGCTACGAGCAGTACTTC
CASKGPGGYEQYF
>NA|TRBV12-3/TRBV12-4|TRBJ1-2|NA
TGTGCCAGCAGTTCGAGAACAGTGTCATATGGCTACACCTTC
CASSSRTVSYGYTF
>TRBD1|TRBV27|TRBJ1-4|NA
TGTGCCAGCAGAAAAGAAACAGGGGCAACTAATGAAAAACTGTTTTTT
CASRKETGATNEKLFF
>TRBD1|TRBV7-7|TRBJ2-3|few
TGTGCTAGCAGCTTAACAGGGGAATCCACAGATACGCAGTATTTT
CASSLTGESTDTQYF
>NA|TRBV6-5|TRBJ2-6|NA
TGTGCCAGCAGTTACGCCATACCCGGGGCTTCTGGGGCCAACGTCCTGACTTTC
CASSYAIPGASGANVLTF
>TRBD2|TRBV5-6|TRBJ2-5|NA
TGTGCCAGCAGCTCCGGACTAGCACGTCTCGGAGAGACCCAGTACTTC
CASSSGLARLGETQYF
>TRBD1|TRBV28|TRBJ2-5|NA
TGTGCCAGCAGTTTATCTTCCCCGGGACAGGAGACCCAGTACTTC
CASSLSSPGQETQYF
>NA|TRBV20-1|TRBJ2-7|few
TGCAGTGCTGCCAAGGGGGTATCCTACGAGCAGTACTTC
CSAAKGVSYEQYF
>NA|TRBV3-1|TRBJ2-5|few
TGTGCCAGCAGCCAAGATCTACAGGCCCAGTACTTC
CASSQDLQAQYF
>NA|TRBV12-3/TRBV12-4|TRBJ1-1|NA
TGTGCCAGCAGTTTACGAGGGGGGGCCGGCACTGAAGCTTTCTTT
CASSLRGGAGTEAFF
>NA|TRBV7-2|TRBJ1-4|few
TGTGCCAGCAGCTTACAAGGGAATAATGAAAAACTGTTTTTT
CASSLQGNNEKLFF
>TRBD1|TRBV24-1|TRBJ2-1|NA
TGTGCCACCAGCCCCAGGGACAGTTGGGTTTACAATGAGCAGTTCTTC
CATSPRDSWVYNEQFF
>TRBD2|TRBV9|TRBJ2-3|NA
TGTGCCAGCAGCGTACACGTCGGGGGGTACACAGATACGCAGTATTTT
CASSVHVGGYTDTQYF
>NA|TRBV7-6|TRBJ2-7|NA
TGTGCCAGCAGCGTAGTTATGGCCGATGCTAGCCAGTACTTC
CASSVVMADASQYF
>NA|TRBV4-3|TRBJ2-5|NA
TGCGCCAGCAGCCAAGACGGAACCACAGAGACCCAGTACTTC
CASSQDGTTETQYF
>NA|TRBV7-2|TRBJ2-1|once
TGTGCCAGCAGCTCGTCCCCTAGGGAGCAGTTCTTC
CASSSSPREQFF
>NA|TRBV6-6|TRBJ2-5|NA
TGTGCCAGCAAGCTGGGGGCAAACAGTGAGACCCAGTACTTC
CASKLGANSETQYF
>NA|TRBV6-6|TRBJ2-7|NA
TGTGCCAGCAGTCCGGACCCCGTCGGGGAGCAGTACTTC
CASSPDPVGEQYF
>NA|TRBV7-2|TRBJ2-7|many
TGTGCCAGCAGCTTAGGGCTGGGGGGCTCCTACGAGCAGTACTTC
CASSLGLGGSYEQYF
>NA|TRBV2|TRBJ2-7|NA
TGTGCCAGCTCAACCGGGACGCACTCCTACGAGCAGTACTTC
CASSTGTHSYEQYF
>NA|TRBV4-1|TRBJ2-5|NA
TGCGCCAGCAGCCCAACCTTGACAAGCTGGGAGACCCAGTACTTC
CASSPTLTSWETQYF
>TRBD1|TRBV6-2/TRBV6-3|TRBJ2-4|few
TGTGCCAGCAGTTCAGGGGGCTGGATTCAGTACTTC
CASSSGGWIQYF
>TRBD2|TRBV11-2|TRBJ2-3|NA
TGTGCCAGCACCATCGGACTAGGCACAGATACGCAGTATTTT
CASTIGLGTDTQYF